The 12 T cell receptor beta chains below were found in one sample sequenced in a study of CD8+ T cells in alopecia areata. Extracted RNA was reverse transcribed, and the resulting cDNA served as sequencing template. Profiling relied on immunoSEQ multiplex PCR, and the TCRdb table lists in-frame clones only, not all of them. The sample has 98,000 or so clones; 55% to 70% are singletons. The sequencing input was NKG2D-low CD8+ T cells sorted from blood. These receptors originate from a human donor with alopecia areata.

This clone is labeled as medium-sized. The chain has TRBV4-1 and TRBJ2-1, with D hard to call. The CDR3 sequence is 12 residues long. V was shortened by 0 bases and J by 9 bases, with 6 bases between the two germline ends. The V gene's germline CDR1 is MGHRA and CDR2 YSYEKL. CDR3 sequence (DNA): TGCGCCAGCAGCCAAGATGCGATTGAGCAGTTCTTC. Translated: CASSQDAIEQFF.

V usage is TRBV30 and J usage is TRBJ1-2; perhaps TRBD1 as D (5 bases). CDR3 size: 14 residues. Germline V gene data show CDR1 as GTSNPN and CDR2 as SVGIG (reference sequence). Trimming took off 2 bases at V and 7 bases at J, with 17 bases between the two ends. The CDR3 here is CAWSPGTHSAGYTF. CDR3 bases: TGTGCCTGGAGTCCCGGGACGCACTCTGCTGGCTACACCTTC. Combining the CDR3 with reference TRBV30 and TRBJ1-2 gives the whole variable domain SQTIHQWPATLVQPVGSPLSLECTVEGTSNPNLYWYRQAAGRGLQLLFYSVGIGQISSEVPQNLSASRPQDRQFILSSKKLLLSDSGFYLCAWSPGTHSAGYTFGSGTRLTVV.

This CDR3 reads CASSPAGGHYGYTF. The CDR3 DNA reads TGTGCCAGCAGTCCGGCAGGGGGCCACTATGGCTACACCTTC. This sequence joins TRBV27 and TRBJ1-2; 8 bases align to TRBD1. The V and J ends lost 5 bases and 3 bases, in that order; junction bases with no gene match: 5. CDR3 length: 14 amino acids. The germline V gene has CDR1 MNHEY and CDR2 SMNVEV (reference sequence).

The V call is TRBV15, the J call TRBJ2-1, with TRBD2 identical over 7 bases. J gave up 10 bases and V 0 bases, and 6 bases lay outside the gene matches. CDR1 is LNHNV, CDR2 YYDKDF, per germline (reference sequence). The CDR3 is 14 residues long. The CDR3 nucleotides read TGTGCCACCAGCAGAGATGGGGAGGGGCTGGAGCAGTTCTTC. It yields the protein CATSRDGEGLEQFF.

This clone is a singleton in its sample. The chain couples TRBV6-5 to TRBJ1-4; D is unresolved. CDR1 and CDR2 (germline): MNHEY, SVGAGI. Trimming took 9 bases from V and 10 from J, leaving 15 bases between them. The CDR3 runs to 12 residues. The CDR3, as DNA: TGTGCCAGTACGGGCCCGAGTGGAAAACTGTTTTTT. Encoded protein: CASTGPSGKLFF.

The chain combines TRBV5-4 with TRBJ2-1, with D perhaps matching TRBD2 (5 bases). Germline V lookup: CDR1 SGHNT, CDR2 YYREEE (reference sequence). The ends were cut back, 0 bases at V and 8 bases at J, with 18 bases in the middle. The CDR3 is 16 residues long. In DNA form, the CDR3 reads TGTGCCAGCAGCTTGGCCGGGCTAGAGGGTGTCGATGAGCAGTTCTTC. It encodes CASSLAGLEGVDEQFF.

With regard to this clone: At one end the junction does not follow the germline gene, possibly because of a read error. Within the sample, other DNA sequences also encode this same CDR3. This chain connects TRBV13 to TRBJ2-7; D is possibly TRBD1 (5 bases). Germline lookup yields CDR1 PRHDT and CDR2 FYEKMQ (reference sequence). The CDR3 runs to 11 residues. The CDR3: CASSLGPSVDF. Here the CDR3 DNA reads TGTGCCAGCAGTCTGGGGCCTTCTGTGGACTTC.

The gene calls are TRBV7-9 and TRBJ2-2; possible D gene TRBD2, 5 bases. V was clipped by 4 bases and J by 2 bases, with 11 bases between them. This CDR3 is 15 amino acids long. CDR1 and CDR2 (germline): SEHNR, FQNEAQ (reference sequence). In DNA form, the CDR3 reads TGTGCCAGCAGCTCCCGGGAATCCAACACCGGGGAGCTGTTTTTT. Its protein product is CASSSRESNTGELFF.

The chain has TRBV5-1 and TRBJ2-7, with 8 bases fitting TRBD2. The length of the CDR3 is 16 residues. J lost 5 bases, V lost 1 base, and 11 bases had no gene match. In germline, CDR1 is SGHRS, CDR2 YFSETQ. The DNA for the CDR3 is TGCGCCAGCAGCTTGTGGGCGGGAGGACAGCTGGACGAGCAGTACTTC. Translating gives CASSLWAGGQLDEQYF.

V usage is TRBV11-2 and J usage is TRBJ1-5; D is unclear. The CDR3 spans 15 residues. Germline V gene data show CDR1 as SGHAT and CDR2 as FQNNGV. Trimming removed 1 base from V and 0 bases from J, with 7 bases in between. DNA of the CDR3: TGTGCCAGCAGCTTAGGCACCCTTAGCAATCAGCCCCAGCATTTT. Protein product: CASSLGTLSNQPQHF.

The V gene is TRBV27, the J gene TRBJ2-1; maybe TRBD1 (6 bases). Germline V gene sequence: CDR1 MNHEY, CDR2 SMNVEV (reference sequence). The V gene lost 0 bases and the J gene lost 8 bases, with 17 bases spanning the gap. The CDR3 contains 16 residues. The CDR3 nucleotides read TGTGCCAGCAGTTTATCGGGGCCCGACAGGAACCATGAGCAGTTCTTC. The encoded protein is CASSLSGPDRNHEQFF.

The rearrangement uses TRBV29-1 and TRBJ1-1, with 12 bases aligning to TRBD1. This CDR3 is 16 amino acids long. Germline assignment: CDR1 SQVTM and CDR2 ANQGSEA. The J segment lost 1 base and the V segment lost 2 bases, leaving 5 bases of the junction unmatched. The CDR3 DNA follows: TGCAGCGTTGAATTTGGGACAGGGGGCAGGAACACTGAAGCTTTCTTT. It specifies CSVEFGTGGRNTEAFF.